The clone carrying this T cell receptor (beta chain) was counted only a few times. The germline V gene has CDR1 SGHVS and CDR2 FNYEAQ. After removal of 2 bases from V and 7 bases from J, the junction contained 11 bases not matched to a gene. This CDR3 comprises 19 residues. These data belong to a study of blood T cell repertoires in COVID-19. As for the study in general: Material from acute and convalescent COVID-19 was sourced from the United States, Italy and Spain. PBMCs, B-cell-depleted T cells, or T cells provided the cDNA or gDNA that made up the material.

Authors' data handling: Amplification of reference gene primers was used by the study to estimate nucleated cell counts. The repertoire was sequenced with immunoSEQ multiplex PCR; TCRdb's copy has only in-frame clones and lacks some. V and J calls and clone size are copied from that table; D and trimming were computed from the DNA. The sample has some 13,000 clones; around 88% are singletons. The V gene is TRBV7-6, the J gene TRBJ2-1; 16 bases agree with TRBD2. The TCR originated in a man older than 75 with acute or convalescent COVID-19. Sequencing input: peripheral blood. CDR3 sequence (DNA): TGTGCCAGCAGCTTACTGGGACTAGCGGGAGGGATCAGGATGAATGAGCAGTTCTTC. Amino acids: CASSLLGLAGGIRMNEQFF. Looking up the rest from reference TRBV7-6 and TRBJ2-1 gives the full variable domain: GAGVSQSPRYKVTKRGQDVALRCDPISGHVSLYWYRQALGQGPEFLTYFNYEAQQDKSGLPNDRFSAERPEGSISTLTIQRTEQRDSAMYRCASSLLGLAGGIRMNEQFFGPGTRLTVL.